The sequence of this T cell receptor beta chain was determined in a study of blood T cell repertoires in COVID-19. As for the study in general: Samples taken during acute and convalescent COVID-19 were collected in the United States, Italy and Spain. T cells, B-cell-depleted T cells, or PBMCs supplied cDNA or gDNA.

In the original processing: Researchers report that nucleated cell counts were estimated from reference gene primer amplification. Profiling relied on immunoSEQ multiplex PCR, and the TCRdb table lists in-frame clones only, not all of them. V and J calls and clone size are those listed in that table; D and trimming were worked out from the DNA. The sample records about 200,000 clones, approximately 86% being singletons. This clone was observed a single time. The CDR3 is made up of 15 amino acids. Looked up from germline, CDR1 is MNHEY and CDR2 is SVGAGI. J was trimmed by 4 bases and V by 4 bases; bases with no gene match: 5. Participant age was roughly 18 to 89 years, and participants resided in roughly 25 US areas.

Sequenced input: PBMCs or T cells enriched from blood (not recorded which). The clonotype comes from a woman aged 25 to 39 who had recovered from COVID-19. The V and J genes are TRBV6-5 and TRBJ1-2, with 11 bases identical to TRBD1. Written as DNA, the CDR3 is TGTGCCAGCAGTTCCCATGGGACAGGGGGCTATGGCTACACCTTC. Translation gives CASSSHGTGGYGYTF.